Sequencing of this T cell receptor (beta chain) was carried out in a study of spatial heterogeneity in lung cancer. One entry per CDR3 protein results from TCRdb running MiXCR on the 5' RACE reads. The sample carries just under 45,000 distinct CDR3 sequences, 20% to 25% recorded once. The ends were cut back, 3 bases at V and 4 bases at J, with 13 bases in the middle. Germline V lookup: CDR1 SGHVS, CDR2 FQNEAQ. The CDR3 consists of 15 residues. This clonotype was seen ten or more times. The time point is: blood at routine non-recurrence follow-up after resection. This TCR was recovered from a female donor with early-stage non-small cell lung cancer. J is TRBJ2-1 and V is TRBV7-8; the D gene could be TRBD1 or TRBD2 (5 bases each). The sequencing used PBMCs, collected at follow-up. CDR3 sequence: CASSFRHGAYNEQFF. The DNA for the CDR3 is TGTGCCAGCAGCTTTCGCCACGGGGCATACAATGAGCAGTTCTTC.